The 7 T cell receptor beta chains below come from one sample, sequenced in a study of blood T cells in healthy people across ages. Primers used in a second PCR of about 7 to 12 cycles were a sample-barcoded 5' primer and a J-beta primer mix. Each CDR3 protein is one row after TCRdb ran MiXCR on the 5' RACE reads. This table has 1.6 million or so distinct CDR3 sequences, almost 35% appearing once. Source material: blood. The receptors here all came from a woman aged 30 to 39 in good health.

The J gene is TRBJ2-1, the V gene TRBV3-1; TRBD2 is a possible D gene (6 bases). Deletions cut 0 bases from V and 6 bases from J, with 15 bases between. CDR1 is LGHDT and CDR2 is YNNKEL in the germline V gene (reference sequence). The CDR3 loop spans 16 amino acids. CDR3 nucleotide sequence: TGTGCCAGCAGCCAAGATCTTGCTCGGGACTTCAATGAGCAGTTCTTC. This translates into CASSQDLARDFNEQFF.

V and J are TRBV2 and TRBJ1-2; D remains unclear. Trimming pared 8 bases from V and 2 bases from J, leaving 9 bases between. The CDR3 loop spans 12 amino acids. Germline values: CDR1 SNHLY, CDR2 FYNNEI. The CDR3 DNA sequence: TGTGCCAGCGTACGGTCGAACTATGGCTACACCTTC. Translation: CASVRSNYGYTF.

The V call is TRBV5-1, the J call TRBJ2-3; D not certain. This CDR3 has 15 residues. The germline CDR1 and CDR2 sequences are SGHRS and YFSETQ. V lost 2 bases, J lost 2 bases, and 12 bases lay in between. CDR3 DNA: TGCGCCAGCAGCTTTCAGGAGACCTACACAGATACGCAGTATTTT. This sequence encodes CASSFQETYTDTQYF. The whole variable domain, filled in from reference TRBV5-1 and TRBJ2-3, reads KAGVTQTPRYLIKTRGQQVTLSCSPISGHRSVSWYQQTPGQGLQFLFEYFSETQRNKGNFPGRFSGRQFSNSRSEMNVSTLELGDSALYLCASSFQETYTDTQYFGPGTRLTVL.

Turning to this clonotype: A much larger clonotype is one base distant, so this may be a read error. The rearrangement uses TRBV29-1 and TRBJ2-5, with 14 bases lining up with TRBD2. Trimming cost V 4 bases and J 11 bases; bases outside gene matches: 9. The CDR3 runs 14 residues. The germline CDR1 and CDR2 sequences are SQVTM and ANQGSEA. This CDR3 is CSVGLAGGHNEQYF. The DNA of the CDR3 is TGCAGCGTTGGACTAGCGGGGGGGCACAATGAGCAGTACTTC.

This clonotype showed up just a few times. V gene TRBV28 combines with J gene TRBJ2-7; a possible D gene is TRBD2 (6 bases). The CDR3 consists of 13 residues. With 6 bases removed from V and 6 bases from J, the gap between germline ends came to 15 bases. Looked up from germline, CDR1 is MDHEN and CDR2 is SYDVKM. CDR3 amino acids: CASRGGESREQYF. The CDR3 coding sequence is TGTGCCAGCAGGGGAGGAGAGTCCCGCGAGCAGTACTTC.

The J gene is TRBJ1-1, the V gene TRBV20-1; no definite D call. The ends were cut back, 4 bases at V and 1 base at J, with 13 bases in the middle. CDR3 length: 14 residues. From germline, CDR1 is DFQATT and CDR2 SNEGSKA (reference sequence). This CDR3 is CSAIPPHGNTEAFF. CDR3 bases: TGCAGTGCTATCCCCCCACACGGGAACACTGAAGCTTTCTTT.

The chain couples TRBV20-1 to TRBJ2-5; D may be TRBD1 (6 bases). The CDR3 is 12 residues long. Per the germline V gene, CDR1 is DFQATT and CDR2 is SNEGSKA (reference sequence). V lost 3 bases to trimming and J lost 2 bases, with 7 bases between them. CDR3 protein: CSASQGQETQYF. CDR3 nucleotides: TGCAGTGCTAGTCAGGGGCAAGAGACCCAGTACTTC.